The 22 T cell receptor beta chains in this list originate from one sample, sequenced in a study of blood T cell repertoires in COVID-19. TCRdb's table, derived via immunoSEQ multiplex PCR, lists solely in-frame clones and lacks some. Of about 76,000 clones detected, 82% appear once; the ten largest clones hold 25% to 30%. The sequencing input was peripheral blood. These receptors all stem from a human donor in a cohort sampled during active COVID-19.

The chain couples TRBV7-8 to TRBJ2-7; D is unresolved. Germline CDR1 reads SGHVS; CDR2 reads FQNEAQ. The V end was cut by 5 bases, the J end by 6 bases, with 11 bases between. The CDR3 covers 12 residues. CDR3 nucleotides: TGTGCCAGCAGCCTCGGTGGTGGCGAGCAGTACTTC. Translated, it gives CASSLGGGEQYF.

The gene calls are TRBV4-1 and TRBJ2-3, with TRBD2 identical over 12 bases. Germline V gene lookup returns CDR1 MGHRA and CDR2 YSYEKL. Trimming took 1 base from V and 6 from J; bases not matched to a gene: 5. The CDR3 has 16 residues. The CDR3 nucleotides are TGCGCCAGCAGCCAAGGGCTAGCGGGGGGGAGGGATACGCAGTATTTT. It yields the protein CASSQGLAGGRDTQYF.

The chain is built from TRBV5-1 and TRBJ1-1; possibly TRBD1 for D (6 bases). From germline, CDR1 is SGHRS and CDR2 YFSETQ. This CDR3 is built from 13 residues. Trimming took off 5 bases at V and 0 bases at J, with 8 bases between the two ends. This chain's CDR3 is CASRGTLNTEAFF. The CDR3 bases are TGCGCCAGCAGGGGGACATTGAACACTGAAGCTTTCTTT.

This clone appeared a few times. This sequence joins TRBV7-9 and TRBJ2-3, with TRBD2 identical over 8 bases. The CDR3 spans 19 residues. Germline-derived CDR1 and CDR2 are SEHNR and FQNEAQ (reference sequence). V lost 2 bases and J lost 3; bases outside the gene matches: 16. CDR3 DNA sequence: TGTGCCAGCAGCTTAAGGCCCTTCCCGGGACTAGATCGAACAGATACGCAGTATTTT. This codes for CASSLRPFPGLDRTDTQYF.

The V and J genes are TRBV6-5 and TRBJ2-5, with TRBD1 matching 9 bases. CDR3 length: 14 residues. Trimming removed 5 bases from V and 6 bases from J; junction bases left unmatched: 7. CDR1 and CDR2 (germline): MNHEY, SVGAGI. CDR3 sequence (DNA): TGTGCCAGCAGTCCAGACAGGGGGTCACAGACCCAGTACTTC. It specifies CASSPDRGSQTQYF.

J is TRBJ1-1 and V is TRBV5-4; the D gene is possibly TRBD1 (5 bases). The germline V gene has CDR1 SGHNT and CDR2 YYREEE (reference sequence). V lost 0 bases and J lost 2, with 8 bases in between. This CDR3 contains 14 residues. The DNA for the CDR3 is TGTGCCAGCAGCTTGGTAGGGGTCAACACTGAAGCTTTCTTT. Translation gives CASSLVGVNTEAFF.

V is TRBV16 and J is TRBJ1-1; 8 bases align to TRBD1. Germline lookup yields CDR1 KGHSY and CDR2 FQNENV. The CDR3 contains 15 residues. J gave up 5 bases and V 4 bases, and 9 bases lay outside the gene matches. CDR3 bases: TGTGCCAGCAGCCGAGCCGGGACAGGACCAACTGAAGCTTTCTTT. Protein product: CASSRAGTGPTEAFF.

V usage is TRBV18 and J usage is TRBJ1-4, with 9 nucleotides matching TRBD1. The CDR3 length is 15 residues. Germline V gives CDR1 KGHSH, CDR2 LQKENI. Trimming at V came to 3 bases and at J to 3 bases, leaving 2 bases not matched to a gene. The CDR3 loop is CASSPGQGSNEKLFF. The CDR3 region has the DNA TGTGCCAGCTCACCTGGACAGGGGTCTAATGAAAAACTGTTTTTT.

The V gene is TRBV2, the J gene TRBJ2-5; 8 nucleotides agree with TRBD1. From germline, CDR1 is SNHLY and CDR2 FYNNEI. The junction had 5 bases not matched to a gene; V was cut back by 6 bases and J by 2 bases. The CDR3 runs to 14 residues. In nucleotides, the CDR3 is TGTGCCAGCAGGCGGGACAGGTATCAAGAGACCCAGTACTTC. Its translation is CASRRDRYQETQYF.

This chain uses TRBV7-9 with TRBJ2-7; D is perhaps TRBD1 (5 bases). The CDR3 length is 14 residues. Germline CDR1 reads SEHNR; CDR2 reads FQNEAQ (reference sequence). V lost 1 base to trimming and J lost 0 bases, with 7 bases between them. CDR3 sequence (DNA): TGTGCCAGCAGCTTAGGCAGGGCCTCCTACGAGCAGTACTTC. Its protein is CASSLGRASYEQYF.

The V call is TRBV7-9, the J call TRBJ2-2, with a tentative D call TRBD1 (6 bases). Per the germline V gene, CDR1 is SEHNR and CDR2 is FQNEAQ (reference sequence). This CDR3 is 13 amino acids long. V was cut by 3 bases and J by 8 bases, with 10 bases left in between. CDR3 sequence (DNA): TGTGCCAGCAGCTTTCAGGGGAAGGGGGAGCTGTTTTTT. Translated, it gives CASSFQGKGELFF.

This chain links TRBV7-8 with TRBJ1-6; a possible D gene is TRBD1 (6 bases). Trimming left V 2 bases short and J 10 bases short, with 15 bases between. Germline V gene data show CDR1 as SGHVS and CDR2 as FQNEAQ. The CDR3 is made up of 15 amino acids. CDR3 in DNA: TGTGCCAGCAGCTTATGGGGGGGGGCAGGCTCACCCCTCCACTTT. It translates to CASSLWGGAGSPLHF.

This clone was picked up a small number of times. V usage is TRBV11-2 and J usage is TRBJ1-2; 11 bases line up with TRBD1. CDR3 length equals 17 residues. Germline V gene lookup returns CDR1 SGHAT and CDR2 FQNNGV. With V trimmed by 3 bases and J by 0 bases, 6 bases remained unmatched. CDR3 region: CASSLGQGVTANYGYTF. The CDR3, as DNA: TGTGCCAGCAGCTTGGGACAGGGGGTTACAGCTAACTATGGCTACACCTTC. Combining the CDR3 with reference TRBV11-2 and TRBJ1-2 gives the whole variable domain EAGVAQSPRYKIIEKRQSVAFWCNPISGHATLYWYQQILGQGPKLLIQFQNNGVVDDSQLPKDRFSAERLKGVDSTLKIQPAKLEDSAVYLCASSLGQGVTANYGYTFGSGTRLTVV.

The chain has TRBV16 and TRBJ2-3, with D perhaps matching TRBD2 (7 bases). CDR1 and CDR2 from the germline V gene are KGHSY and FQNENV. This CDR3 contains 14 residues. V dropped 4 bases and J dropped 5 bases, with 13 bases sitting between them. CDR3 loop: CASSPTGRGDTQYF. The CDR3 DNA sequence: TGTGCCAGCAGCCCAACAGGGAGGGGAGATACGCAGTATTTT.

The rearrangement uses TRBV30 and TRBJ1-6; weak D call: TRBD1 (5 bases). V lost 4 bases, J lost 7 bases, and 11 bases lay in between. This CDR3 has 13 residues. Germline V gene data show CDR1 as GTSNPN and CDR2 as SVGIG (reference sequence). The CDR3 DNA sequence: TGTGCCTGGAAGGGAAGGGGAAATTCACCCCTCCACTTT. It translates to CAWKGRGNSPLHF.

The rearrangement joins TRBV7-6 to TRBJ1-6, with D unresolved. This CDR3 region has 14 residues. CDR1 is SGHVS and CDR2 is FNYEAQ in the germline V gene. Between the trimmed V and J ends, which lost 0 bases and 10 bases, there was a span of 10 bases. The CDR3 protein is CASSLAPQASPLHF. The CDR3 DNA sequence: TGTGCCAGCAGCTTAGCACCCCAGGCGTCACCCCTCCACTTT.

The chain has TRBV6-5 and TRBJ1-5; the D gene is possibly TRBD1 (5 bases). Deletions cut 8 bases from V and 4 bases from J, with 21 bases between. There are 16 residues in the CDR3. Looked up from germline, CDR1 is MNHEY and CDR2 is SVGAGI. CDR3 sequence (DNA): TGTGCCAGCCTTTACTCAACCGGGACTTTAAATCAGCCCCAGCATTTT. As protein: CASLYSTGTLNQPQHF.

This clone turned up a few times. The V and J genes are TRBV2 and TRBJ1-5; perhaps TRBD1 as D (5 bases). CDR3 length: 13 amino acids. CDR1 is SNHLY, CDR2 FYNNEI, per germline. V lost 7 bases to trimming and J lost 2 bases, with 9 bases between them. CDR3: CASKGRGNQPQHF. CDR3 DNA sequence: TGTGCCAGCAAAGGCAGGGGCAATCAGCCCCAGCATTTT.

The chain is built from TRBV2 and TRBJ1-2, with 8 positions matching TRBD1. There are 12 residues in the CDR3. Trimming took 5 bases from V and 8 from J; bases not matched to a gene: 4. Germline V gives CDR1 SNHLY, CDR2 FYNNEI. For the CDR3, the DNA is TGTGCCAGCAGTCGGACAGGGCAGGGCTACACCTTC. Translation: CASSRTGQGYTF.

The sample holds a few counts of this clone. The V call is TRBV7-6, the J call TRBJ2-1; 7 bases are shared with TRBD1. This CDR3 is built from 13 residues. From germline, CDR1 is SGHVS and CDR2 FNYEAQ. The junction had 3 bases not matched to a gene; V was cut back by 4 bases and J by 6 bases. CDR3 nucleotide sequence: TGTGCCAGCAGCTCGGACAGGACCAATGAGCAGTTCTTC. It codes for CASSSDRTNEQFF. The full variable domain, its missing parts supplied by reference TRBV7-6 and TRBJ2-1, is GAGVSQSPRYKVTKRGQDVALRCDPISGHVSLYWYRQALGQGPEFLTYFNYEAQQDKSGLPNDRFSAERPEGSISTLTIQRTEQRDSAMYRCASSSDRTNEQFFGPGTRLTVL.

This clone was picked up one time. The CDR3 bases are TGTGCCAGCAGCCTCAGGGCGAACACCGGGGAGCTGTTTTTT. Encoded protein: CASSLRANTGELFF. The V gene is TRBV6-5, the J gene TRBJ2-2; maybe TRBD1 (5 bases). CDR1 and CDR2 (germline): MNHEY, SVGAGI. CDR3 length: 14 residues. The germline V and J ends were trimmed by 6 bases and 0 bases, with 8 bases remaining between them.

This chain uses TRBV2 with TRBJ2-4; tentatively, D is TRBD1 (7 bases). The CDR3 loop spans 11 amino acids. Per germline, CDR1 SNHLY and CDR2 FYNNEI. V was cut by 11 bases and J by 5 bases, with 10 bases left in between. The CDR3 is CAGGTENIQYF. The CDR3 region has the DNA TGTGCCGGGGGGACAGAAAACATTCAGTACTTC.